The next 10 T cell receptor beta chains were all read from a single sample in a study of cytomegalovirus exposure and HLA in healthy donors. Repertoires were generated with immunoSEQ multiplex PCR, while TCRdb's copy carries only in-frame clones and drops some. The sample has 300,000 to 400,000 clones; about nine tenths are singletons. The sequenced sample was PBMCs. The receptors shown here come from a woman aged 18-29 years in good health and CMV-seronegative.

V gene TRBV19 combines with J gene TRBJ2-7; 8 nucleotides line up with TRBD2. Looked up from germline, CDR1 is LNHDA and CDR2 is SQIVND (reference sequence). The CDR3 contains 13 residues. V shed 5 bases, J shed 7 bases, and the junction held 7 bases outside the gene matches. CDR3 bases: TGTGCCAGTAGTTCCTTGGCTAGCGGGGAGCAGTACTTC. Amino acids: CASSSLASGEQYF.

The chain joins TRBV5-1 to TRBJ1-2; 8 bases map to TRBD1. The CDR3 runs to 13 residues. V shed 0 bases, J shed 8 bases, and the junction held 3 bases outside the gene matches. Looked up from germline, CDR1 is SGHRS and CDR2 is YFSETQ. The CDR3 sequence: CASSLGQGMGYTF. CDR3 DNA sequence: TGCGCCAGCAGCTTGGGACAGGGGATGGGCTACACCTTC.

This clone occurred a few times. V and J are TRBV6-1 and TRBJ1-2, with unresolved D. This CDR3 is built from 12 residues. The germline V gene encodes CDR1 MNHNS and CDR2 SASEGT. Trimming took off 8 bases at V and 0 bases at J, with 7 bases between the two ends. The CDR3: CASVNPNYGYTF. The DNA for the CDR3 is TGTGCCAGCGTTAATCCTAACTATGGCTACACCTTC.

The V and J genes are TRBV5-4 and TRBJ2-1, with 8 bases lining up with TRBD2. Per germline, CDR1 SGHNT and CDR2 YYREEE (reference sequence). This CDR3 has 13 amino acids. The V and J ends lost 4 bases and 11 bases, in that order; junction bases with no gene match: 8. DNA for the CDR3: TGTGCCAGCAGCCCTGGAAGCGGGGGCCAGCAGTTCTTC. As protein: CASSPGSGGQQFF.

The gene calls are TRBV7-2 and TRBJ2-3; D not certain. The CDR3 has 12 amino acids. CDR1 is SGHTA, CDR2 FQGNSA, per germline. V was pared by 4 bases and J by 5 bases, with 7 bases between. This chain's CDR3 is CASSSRRDTQYF. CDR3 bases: TGTGCCAGCAGCTCGCGGAGAGATACGCAGTATTTT.

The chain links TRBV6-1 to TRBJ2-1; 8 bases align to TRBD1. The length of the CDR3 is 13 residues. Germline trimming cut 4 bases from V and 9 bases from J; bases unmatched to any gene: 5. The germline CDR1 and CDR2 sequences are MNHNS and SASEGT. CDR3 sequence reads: CASSGQGTGEQFF. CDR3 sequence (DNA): TGTGCCAGCAGTGGACAGGGGACGGGTGAGCAGTTCTTC.

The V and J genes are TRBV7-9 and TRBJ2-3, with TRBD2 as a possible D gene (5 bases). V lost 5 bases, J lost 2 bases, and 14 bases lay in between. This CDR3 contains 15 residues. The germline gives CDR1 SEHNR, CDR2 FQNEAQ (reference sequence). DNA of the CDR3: TGTGCCAGCAGCCTCAGCGGACGGGACACAGATACGCAGTATTTT. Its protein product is CASSLSGRDTDTQYF.

The CDR3 DNA follows: TGTGCCAGCAGCCAGGACGGGAGGATCGATGAGCAGTTCTTC. Its translation: CASSQDGRIDEQFF. The chain couples TRBV7-3 to TRBJ2-1; 7 positions match TRBD2. Germline V gene data show CDR1 as SGHTA and CDR2 as FQGTGA. CDR3 length: 14 residues. The V and J ends lost 5 bases and 8 bases, in that order; junction bases with no gene match: 9.

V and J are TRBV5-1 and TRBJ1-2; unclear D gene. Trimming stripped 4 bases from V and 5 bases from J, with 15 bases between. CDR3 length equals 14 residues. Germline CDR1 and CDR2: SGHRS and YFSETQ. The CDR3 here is CASSPSGEGYGYTF. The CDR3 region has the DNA TGCGCCAGCAGCCCAAGTGGGGAGGGATATGGCTACACCTTC.

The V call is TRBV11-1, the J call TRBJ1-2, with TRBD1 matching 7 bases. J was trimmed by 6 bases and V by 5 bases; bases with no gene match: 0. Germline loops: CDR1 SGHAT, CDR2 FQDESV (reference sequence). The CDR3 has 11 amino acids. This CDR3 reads CASSTGDGYTF. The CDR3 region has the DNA TGTGCCAGCAGCACAGGGGATGGCTACACCTTC.